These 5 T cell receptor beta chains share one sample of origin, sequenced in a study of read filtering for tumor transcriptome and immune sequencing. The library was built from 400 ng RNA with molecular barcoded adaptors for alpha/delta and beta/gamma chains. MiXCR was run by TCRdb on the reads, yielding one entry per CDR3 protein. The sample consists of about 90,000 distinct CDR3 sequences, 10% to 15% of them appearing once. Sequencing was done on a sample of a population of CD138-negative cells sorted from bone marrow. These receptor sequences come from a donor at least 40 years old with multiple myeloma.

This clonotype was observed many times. The CDR3 region is CASSTGTSGRETQYF. The CDR3 region has the DNA TGTGCCAGCAGCACCGGGACTAGCGGGAGGGAGACCCAGTACTTC. This chain uses TRBV5-6 with TRBJ2-5; the match to TRBD2 covers 15 bases. CDR3 size: 15 residues. The V and J ends lost 4 bases and 5 bases, in that order; junction bases with no gene match: 3. CDR1 and CDR2 from the germline V gene are SGHDT and YYEEEE.

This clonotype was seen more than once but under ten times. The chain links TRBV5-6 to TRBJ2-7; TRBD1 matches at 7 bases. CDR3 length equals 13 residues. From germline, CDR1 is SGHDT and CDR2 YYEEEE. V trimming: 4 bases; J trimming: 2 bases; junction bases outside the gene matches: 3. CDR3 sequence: CASSVGTAYEQYF. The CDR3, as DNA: TGTGCCAGCAGCGTCGGGACAGCCTACGAGCAGTACTTC.

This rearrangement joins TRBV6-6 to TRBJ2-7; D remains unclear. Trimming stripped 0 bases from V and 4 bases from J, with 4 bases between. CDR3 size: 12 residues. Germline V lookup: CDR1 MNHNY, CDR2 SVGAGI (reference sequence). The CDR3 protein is CASSYSRYEQYF. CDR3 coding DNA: TGTGCCAGCAGTTACTCGAGGTACGAGCAGTACTTC.

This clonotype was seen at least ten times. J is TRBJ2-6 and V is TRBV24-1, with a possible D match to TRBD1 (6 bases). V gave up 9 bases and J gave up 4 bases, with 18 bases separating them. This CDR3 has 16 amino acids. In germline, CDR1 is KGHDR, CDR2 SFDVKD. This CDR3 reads CATAPARGSGANVLTF. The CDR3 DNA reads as TGTGCCACCGCGCCCGCAAGGGGGTCCGGGGCCAACGTCCTGACTTTC.

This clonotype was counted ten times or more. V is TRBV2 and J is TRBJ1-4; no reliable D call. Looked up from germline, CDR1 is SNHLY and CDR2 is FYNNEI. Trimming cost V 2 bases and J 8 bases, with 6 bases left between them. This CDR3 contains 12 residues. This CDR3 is CASSELREKLFF. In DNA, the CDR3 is TGTGCCAGCAGTGAATTACGGGAAAAACTGTTTTTT.